These 6 T cell receptor beta chains came from one sample sequenced in a study of T cell responses to AZD1222 COVID-19 vaccine. The data were produced by immunoSEQ multiplex PCR, yet TCRdb's version contains in-frame clones alone and is incomplete. The data contain around 120,000 clones, roughly 88% of them singletons. Sample: peripheral blood, taken 28 days after the second AZD1222 dose. These receptors came from an adult who received the AZD1222 COVID-19 vaccine.

The chain carries TRBV27 and TRBJ2-6; D unclear. The germline gives CDR1 MNHEY, CDR2 SMNVEV (reference sequence). The CDR3 has 17 amino acids. The V end was cut by 2 bases, the J end by 0 bases, with 11 bases between. DNA for the CDR3: TGTGCCAGCAGTTTACGCCCGGCGTTCTCTGGGGCCAACGTCCTGACTTTC. Protein sequence: CASSLRPAFSGANVLTF.

V usage is TRBV18 and J usage is TRBJ2-4, with D hard to call. Trimming took 2 bases from V and 8 from J, leaving 4 bases between them. This CDR3 comprises 11 residues. The germline V gene has CDR1 KGHSH and CDR2 LQKENI. The CDR3 nucleotides are TGTGCCAGCTCACCAAGCGACATTCAGTACTTC. Its translation is CASSPSDIQYF.

The rearrangement links TRBV6-5 to TRBJ2-1; 7 bases map to TRBD1. The length of the CDR3 is 14 residues. Trimming removed 2 bases from V and 4 bases from J; junction bases left unmatched: 2. The germline gives CDR1 MNHEY, CDR2 SVGAGI. Here the CDR3 reads CASSYGTVYNEQFF. The CDR3 bases are TGTGCCAGCAGTTACGGGACAGTTTACAATGAGCAGTTCTTC.

The chain carries TRBV28 and TRBJ1-1, with unresolved D. From germline, CDR1 is MDHEN and CDR2 SYDVKM. V lost 6 bases and J 1 base, leaving 9 bases between the germline ends. The CDR3 spans 13 residues. The CDR3: CASSLLRNTEAFF. CDR3 coding DNA: TGTGCCAGCAGCTTACTGAGGAACACTGAAGCTTTCTTT. The full variable domain, its missing parts supplied by reference TRBV28 and TRBJ1-1, is DVKVTQSSRYLVKRTGEKVFLECVQDMDHENMFWYRQDPGLGLRLIYFSYDVKMKEKGDIPEGYSVSREKKERFSLILESASTNQTSMYLCASSLLRNTEAFFGQGTRLTVV.

V is TRBV7-2 and J is TRBJ1-1; no definite D call. The CDR3 has 14 amino acids. The germline V gene encodes CDR1 SGHTA and CDR2 FQGNSA. V lost 5 bases and J 3 bases, leaving 13 bases between the germline ends. CDR3 DNA: TGTGCCAGCAGCCAACAGACCGGAGACACTGAAGCTTTCTTT. It yields the protein CASSQQTGDTEAFF.

The V and J genes are TRBV24-1 and TRBJ1-5, with D perhaps TRBD1 (6 bases). Germline V lookup: CDR1 KGHDR, CDR2 SFDVKD. The CDR3 consists of 14 residues. V was pared by 4 bases and J by 5 bases, with 11 bases between. The CDR3 here is CATSEAGVHQPQHF. The CDR3 DNA reads as TGTGCCACCAGTGAGGCAGGGGTCCATCAGCCCCAGCATTTT.